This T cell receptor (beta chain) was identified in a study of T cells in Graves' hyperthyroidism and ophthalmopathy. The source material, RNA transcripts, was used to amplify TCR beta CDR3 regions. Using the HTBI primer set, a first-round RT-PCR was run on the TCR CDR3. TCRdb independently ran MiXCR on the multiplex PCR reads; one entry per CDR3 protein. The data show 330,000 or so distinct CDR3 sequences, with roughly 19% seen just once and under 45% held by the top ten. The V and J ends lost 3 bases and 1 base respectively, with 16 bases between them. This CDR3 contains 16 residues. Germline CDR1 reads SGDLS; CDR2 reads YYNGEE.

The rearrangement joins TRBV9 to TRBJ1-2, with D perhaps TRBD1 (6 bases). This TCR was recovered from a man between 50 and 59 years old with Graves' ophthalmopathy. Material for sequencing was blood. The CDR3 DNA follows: TGTGCCAGCAGCGCCACAGCCGACAGGTATAACTATGGCTACACCTTC. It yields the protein CASSATADRYNYGYTF. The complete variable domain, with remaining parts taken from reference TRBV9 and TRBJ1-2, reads DSGVTQTPKHLITATGQRVTLRCSPRSGDLSVYWYQQSLDQGLQFLIQYYNGEERAKGNILERFSAQQFPDLHSELNLSSLELGDSALYFCASSATADRYNYGYTFGSGTRLTVV.